The rows below give T cell receptor beta chains drawn from one sample of a study of T cell repertoires in cytomegalovirus infection. TCRdb used MiXCR to reprocess the reads, holding one entry per CDR3 protein. Of 150,000 to 180,000 distinct CDR3 sequences listed, roughly a quarter were seen once; the top ten hold roughly 9.7%. The sequencing sample was made of PBMCs. The receptors originated from a human donor in good health (CMV status not recorded). Some clones in this sample may be carry-over from other donors' samples. Each CDR3 is given with its conserved first and last residue. A D gene is named only where the DNA matches it firmly. A row's size may be missing; if present it is once, few, many or a size class.

>TRBD2|few|TRBV7-6|TRBJ2-7
TGTGCCAGCAGCTTAGTTCGCGGGAGCTACGAGCAGTACTTC
CASSLVRGSYEQYF
>NA|few|TRBV27|TRBJ2-2
TGTGCCAGCAGTCAGACACCAGGGGATCCCGGGGAGCTGTTTTTT
CASSQTPGDPGELFF
>NA|many|TRBV7-2|TRBJ2-7
TGTGCCAGCAGCTTAACTCCCCCGGGACTCCAAAACTACGAGCAGTACTTC
CASSLTPPGLQNYEQYF
>NA|NA|TRBV2|TRBJ2-7
TGTGCCAGCCGACCCAGAAGCTCCTACGAGCAGTACTTC
CASRPRSSYEQYF
>NA|NA|TRBV19|TRBJ2-7
TGTGCCAGTAAAGACTCCTACGAGCAGTACTTC
CASKDSYEQYF
>NA|NA|TRBV19|TRBJ1-2
TGTGCCAGTAGACGGGGGGCATTTGGCTACACCTTC
CASRRGAFGYTF
>NA|NA|TRBV18|TRBJ1-1
TGTGCCAGCTCACCACAGACTCTCACTAGGATGAACACTGAAGCTTTCTTT
CASSPQTLTRMNTEAFF
>NA|few|TRBV19|TRBJ2-1
TGTGCCACCAGTCTAGCAGGCAATGAGCAGTTCTTC
CATSLAGNEQFF
>NA|NA|TRBV12-3/TRBV12-4|TRBJ1-5
TGTGCCAGCAGTTTAGCGAAACAGCCCCAGCATTTT
CASSLAKQPQHF
>NA|few|TRBV7-9|TRBJ2-2
TGTGCCAGCAGCTTCCGCGACCTAAACACCGGGGAGCTGTTTTTT
CASSFRDLNTGELFF
>NA|NA|TRBV5-1|TRBJ1-2
TGCGCCAGCAGCGACCACTCTGGTGGCGGCTACACCTTC
CASSDHSGGGYTF
>TRBD1|NA|TRBV2|TRBJ2-1
TGTGCCAAAGTCGGGGACAGGGGGTCCAATGAGCAGTTCTTC
CAKVGDRGSNEQFF
>NA|NA|TRBV5-8|TRBJ1-1
TGTGCCAGCAGCTTGGAATCGGGACGAGGGGCTGAAGCTTTCTTT
CASSLESGRGAEAFF
>NA|NA|TRBV5-4|TRBJ1-1
TGTGCCAGCAGCGGCGGGACACTGAACACTGAAGCTTTCTTT
CASSGGTLNTEAFF
>NA|many|TRBV7-8|TRBJ1-5
TGTGCCAGCAGCTTAGTCAGGGAGCAGGATCAGCCCCAGCATTTT
CASSLVREQDQPQHF
>NA|many|TRBV7-2|TRBJ2-1
TGTGCCAGCAGCTTAACCCGGGAGAAGGGTAGTCGTGAGCAGTTCTTC
CASSLTREKGSREQFF
>NA|once|TRBV11-2|TRBJ2-7
TGTGCCAGCAGCTTAAACGGGGTGATCTACGAGCAGTACTTC
CASSLNGVIYEQYF
>NA|few|TRBV7-2|TRBJ1-1
TGTGCCAGCCTTTTCGGGACGAACACTGAAGCTTTCTTT
CASLFGTNTEAFF
>TRBD1|few|TRBV20-1|TRBJ1-5
TGCAGTGCTAGTCGGACAGGGGGTTCTTATCAGCCCCAGCATTTT
CSASRTGGSYQPQHF
>NA|NA|TRBV12-3/TRBV12-4|TRBJ2-3
TGTGCCAGCAGTGGGGGTGGGTTGGGCCTGACTGAGCAGTATTTT
CASSGGGLGLTEQYF
>NA|NA|TRBV18|TRBJ1-1
TGTGCCAGCTCACCGCGGGGCGGGGTCCTTTTGAACACTGAAGCTTTCTTT
CASSPRGGVLLNTEAFF
>TRBD1|NA|TRBV25-1|TRBJ1-2
TGTGCCAGCAGTGAACAGGGGGCGGGCTACACCTTC
CASSEQGAGYTF
>TRBD1|few|TRBV10-2|TRBJ2-7
TGCGCCAGCAGTGAGGGGACAGTTACCTACGAGCAGTACTTC
CASSEGTVTYEQYF
>NA|many|TRBV11-2|TRBJ2-6
TGTGCCAGCAGCCCCTCTGGGGCCAACGTCCTGACTTTC
CASSPSGANVLTF
>TRBD1|few|TRBV12-3/TRBV12-4|TRBJ2-2
TGTGCCAGCCGTACAGGGGGATGGCCCGGGGAGCTGTTTTTT
CASRTGGWPGELFF
>NA|many|TRBV12-3/TRBV12-4|TRBJ1-3
TGTGCCAGCAGAAAGAATGCAGTTGGAAACACCATATATTTT
CASRKNAVGNTIYF
>NA|NA|TRBV12-3/TRBV12-4|TRBJ1-1
TGTGCCAGCAGTTTTGAGAGGGCTGAAGCTTTCTTT
CASSFERAEAFF
>NA|many|TRBV19|TRBJ1-5
TGTGCCAGTAACCTAAGCCCGAATAGCAATCAGCCCCAGCATTTT
CASNLSPNSNQPQHF
>TRBD2|few|TRBV5-4|TRBJ2-1
TGTGCCAGCAGCCCCGCGGGGGGTAAGCGGGGGATCAATGAGCAGTTCTTC
CASSPAGGKRGINEQFF
>NA|NA|TRBV3-1|TRBJ1-2
TGTGCCAGCAGCCAATTCGGTTATGGCTACACCTTC
CASSQFGYGYTF
>TRBD2|few|TRBV19|TRBJ2-1
TGTGCCAGTAGTATGCCTAGCGGGGTGATCTACAATGAGCAGTTCTTC
CASSMPSGVIYNEQFF
>TRBD1|NA|TRBV6-1|TRBJ2-2
TGTGCCAGCAGTCCGGACAGGGCGAACACCGGGGAGCTGTTTTTT
CASSPDRANTGELFF
>TRBD2|many|TRBV5-8|TRBJ2-3
TGTGCCAGCAGCCCGGAGGCGGGGGGGCAAGATACGCAGTATTTT
CASSPEAGGQDTQYF
>TRBD1|NA|TRBV28|TRBJ2-1
TGTGCCAGCAGTTTTTTACCGGACAGGGGAGGGAATGAGCAGTTCTTC
CASSFLPDRGGNEQFF
>TRBD1|many|TRBV7-2|TRBJ2-5
TGTGCCAGCAGCTTCGGACAGGCAGAGACCCAGTACTTC
CASSFGQAETQYF
>NA|NA|TRBV5-6|TRBJ1-4
TGTGCCAGCAGCTTGGTCGGGGTTGCAACTAATGAAAAACTGTTTTTT
CASSLVGVATNEKLFF
>NA|few|TRBV6-5|TRBJ1-1
TGTGCCAGCAGGACGGACGGCTCCCGACCTGAAGCTTTCTTT
CASRTDGSRPEAFF
>NA|many|TRBV7-9|TRBJ1-1
TGTGCCAGCAGCCCAGAGTTGTCGAACACTGAAGCTTTCTTT
CASSPELSNTEAFF
>NA|NA|TRBV6-4|TRBJ2-4
TGTGCCAGCAGTGACTCCCCAACAGGGAGGTGGATTCAGTACTTC
CASSDSPTGRWIQYF
>NA|NA|TRBV7-2|TRBJ2-2
TGTGCCAGCAGCTCCGGACCGAATCCGAACACCGGGGAGCTGTTTTTT
CASSSGPNPNTGELFF
>NA|NA|TRBV5-1|TRBJ2-3
TGCGCCAGCAGCTTGGGGGCGGGACAGAAAATCACAGATACGCAGTATTTT
CASSLGAGQKITDTQYF
>NA|few|TRBV6-1|TRBJ1-2
TGTGCCAGCAGCGGACGAGGACCGGCTAACTATGGCTACACCTTC
CASSGRGPANYGYTF
>NA|NA|TRBV29-1|TRBJ2-7
TGCAGCATTAGCGGAGGCTACGAGCAGTACTTC
CSISGGYEQYF
>TRBD1|NA|TRBV15|TRBJ2-6
TGTGCCACCAGCAGGACAGGGTCTGCTGGGGCCAACGTCCTGACTTTC
CATSRTGSAGANVLTF
>TRBD1|NA|TRBV20-1|TRBJ2-2
TGCAGTGCTACCGGGACAGGGGGTGCCGGGGAGCTGTTTTTT
CSATGTGGAGELFF
>TRBD1|few|TRBV5-6|TRBJ1-1
TGTGCCAGCAGCCTAGACAGGGTAACCACTGAAGCTTTCTTT
CASSLDRVTTEAFF
>NA|NA|TRBV7-2|TRBJ1-1
TGTGCCAGCAGCCTACAGGGCTGGGGCGCTGAAGCTTTCTTT
CASSLQGWGAEAFF
>TRBD1|many|TRBV12-3/TRBV12-4|TRBJ1-2
TGTGCCAGCAGATCCCGGGACAGGGGACCCGACACCTTC
CASRSRDRGPDTF
>NA|NA|TRBV28|TRBJ1-6
TGTGCCAGCAGCACCAGTTCAGGGAGGACTAATTCACCCCTCCACTTT
CASSTSSGRTNSPLHF